This T cell receptor beta chain was documented in a study of T cell responses to AZD1222 COVID-19 vaccine. As for this clone: The antigen remains unidentified.

Study results and caveats: Most donors were white British, females outnumbered males, and clonal diversity was possibly underestimated.

Both about-4-week and about-12-week second-dose recipients were combined. The CDR3 loop spans 13 amino acids. V lost 5 bases and J lost 6, with 11 bases in between. CDR1 is MNHEY and CDR2 is SVGAGI in the germline V gene. TCRdb's table, derived via immunoSEQ multiplex PCR, lists solely in-frame clones and lacks some. The data show over 120,000 clones, around 83% seen once. The sequencing here drew on peripheral blood, taken 28 days after the second AZD1222 dose. V is TRBV6-5 and J is TRBJ2-1; maybe TRBD2 (5 bases). The origin of this receptor is an adult who received the AZD1222 COVID-19 vaccine. CDR3 in amino acids: CASSRGSFNEQFF. The CDR3, as DNA: TGTGCCAGCAGTCGGGGTAGCTTCAATGAGCAGTTCTTC.